In this sample, the clone carrying this TCR beta chain turned up a few times. Its antigen is not known. CDR1 is SGHRS, CDR2 YFSETQ, per germline. This CDR3 has 15 amino acids. The germline V and J ends were trimmed by 2 bases and 0 bases, with 9 bases remaining between them. TCRdb redid the calling of the RT-PCR reads with MiXCR, one entry per CDR3 protein. The repertoire holds roughly 700,000 distinct CDR3 sequences, with around 14% as singletons. This sample is drawn from a study of response to subunit inactivated influenza vaccine. The study's findings and limits: Each seasonal flu vaccination may recruit only limited new T cells, authors suggested.

The rearrangement joins TRBV5-1 to TRBJ2-1, with D unresolved. This receptor was identified in a man between 50 and 59 years old who received an inactivated influenza vaccine. The sample was PBMCs from blood, taken 14 to 15 days before vaccination. CDR3: CASSFGLDSYNEQFF. Here the CDR3 DNA reads TGCGCCAGCAGCTTTGGGTTGGACTCCTACAATGAGCAGTTCTTC.